These 17 T cell receptor beta chains originate from one sample sequenced in a study of blood T cells in healthy people across ages. With a J-beta primer mix and a sample-barcoded 5' primer, a second PCR ran 7 to 11 cycles. MiXCR was run by TCRdb on the 5' RACE reads, yielding one entry per CDR3 protein. The sample consists of about 1.8 million distinct CDR3 sequences, around half of them appearing once. The sample taken for sequencing was blood. All receptors derive from a woman in her forties in good health.

Of note for this clonotype: One junction end disagrees with the germline gene, perhaps due to a read error. The chain recombines TRBV7-6 with TRBJ2-1; unclear D gene. The DNA end is more similar to TRBJ2-7, so the J call may be wrong. This CDR3 region has 15 residues. The germline V gene encodes CDR1 SGHVS and CDR2 FNYEAQ. CDR3 residues: CASSLYTSSYNEQYF. In nucleotides, the CDR3 is TGTGCTAGCAGCTTGTACACCAGCTCCTACAATGAGCAGTACTTC.

This clonotype has only a few counts. The J gene is TRBJ2-6, the V gene TRBV29-1; D remains ambiguous. Germline assignment: CDR1 SQVTM and CDR2 ANQGSEA. Trimming stripped 0 bases from V and 2 bases from J, with 11 bases between. This CDR3 region has 16 residues. As DNA, the CDR3 is TGCAGCGTTGAAGAACGTGTGGGCCCTGGGGCCAACGTCCTGACTTTC. Its protein product is CSVEERVGPGANVLTF.

The gene calls are TRBV4-2 and TRBJ1-4; 7 bases fit TRBD1. Trimming at V came to 0 bases and at J to 0 bases, leaving 7 bases not matched to a gene. The CDR3 has 18 residues. Germline CDR1 is LGHNA and CDR2 is YNFKEQ. The CDR3 is CASSQESLDRATNEKLFF. The CDR3 DNA follows: TGTGCCAGCAGCCAAGAATCCCTTGACAGGGCAACTAATGAAAAACTGTTTTTT.

The rearrangement links TRBV20-1 to TRBJ1-2; tentatively, D is TRBD1 (5 bases). Between the trimmed V and J ends, which lost 0 bases and 2 bases, there was a span of 19 bases. The CDR3 extends over 17 amino acids. The germline V gene encodes CDR1 DFQATT and CDR2 SNEGSKA (reference sequence). The CDR3 reads CSARENQGRLLNYGYTF. CDR3 DNA sequence: TGCAGTGCTAGAGAAAACCAGGGACGGTTACTGAACTATGGCTACACCTTC.

This clonotype was detected a few times. The chain carries TRBV18 and TRBJ2-1, with TRBD2 identical over 13 bases. V lost 3 bases to trimming and J lost 0 bases; unmatched junction nucleotides: 5. The germline V gene encodes CDR1 KGHSH and CDR2 LQKENI. The length of the CDR3 is 18 residues. The CDR3 DNA follows: TGTGCCAGCTCACCTCTTAGGACTAGCGGGGGCTCCTACAATGAGCAGTTCTTC. Residues: CASSPLRTSGGSYNEQFF.

This clonotype was counted between two and nine times. The chain is built from TRBV28 and TRBJ2-5, with D maybe TRBD2 (6 bases). Trimming removed 6 bases at V and 1 base at J, with 15 bases between. The CDR3 length is 15 residues. CDR1 and CDR2 from the germline V gene are MDHEN and SYDVKM. The CDR3 DNA reads TGTGCCAGCAGCGGGACTGAAGGGCTCCAAGAGACCCAGTACTTC. Its protein is CASSGTEGLQETQYF.

This chain connects TRBV29-1 to TRBJ2-7; a weak D match, TRBD1 (5 bases). V lost 4 bases, J lost 0 bases, and 13 bases lay in between. Germline loops: CDR1 SQVTM, CDR2 ANQGSEA. This CDR3 comprises 14 residues. This chain's CDR3 is CSVGPRQSSYEQYF. CDR3 sequence (DNA): TGCAGCGTTGGACCGAGACAGTCCTCCTACGAGCAGTACTTC.

This clonotype has a handful of counts. The gene calls are TRBV7-2 and TRBJ1-6; D remains ambiguous. Trimming took 5 bases from V and 5 from J, leaving 13 bases between them. Germline V gives CDR1 SGHTA, CDR2 FQGNSA. This CDR3 contains 15 residues. As DNA, the CDR3 is TGTGCCAGCAGCCCTAGGTCCAGCGATAATTCACCCCTCCACTTT. Amino acids: CASSPRSSDNSPLHF.

This clonotype showed up just once. V is TRBV12-3 or TRBV12-4 and J is TRBJ2-3; unclear D gene. The CDR3 totals 15 residues. V lost 4 bases, J lost 0 bases, and 11 bases lay in between. This CDR3 is CASSWTVESTDTQYF. The CDR3 DNA sequence: TGTGCCAGCAGTTGGACGGTGGAGAGCACAGATACGCAGTATTTT.

This chain links TRBV7-2 with TRBJ2-2; D is possibly TRBD1 (6 bases). Germline-derived CDR1 and CDR2 are SGHTA and FQGNSA. The CDR3 runs to 15 residues. V shed 6 bases and J shed 4 bases, with 15 bases lying between them. The CDR3 loop is CASSRARGSTGELFF. The CDR3, as DNA: TGTGCCAGCAGTCGAGCTAGGGGGAGCACCGGGGAGCTGTTTTTT.

In its sample, this clonotype was seen a few times. The chain has TRBV29-1 and TRBJ1-2, with TRBD1 matching 7 bases. The CDR3 consists of 13 residues. The V gene's germline CDR1 is SQVTM and CDR2 ANQGSEA. The V segment lost 0 bases and the J segment 2 bases; nucleotides outside the gene matches: 0. The CDR3 DNA is TGCAGCGTTGAAGACAGGGGGAACTATGGCTACACCTTC. Its translation is CSVEDRGNYGYTF.

This chain joins TRBV20-1 and TRBJ1-5; D may be TRBD1 (5 bases). The germline CDR1 and CDR2 sequences are DFQATT and SNEGSKA (reference sequence). V lost 6 bases and J lost 6, with 15 bases in between. This CDR3 comprises 13 residues. The CDR3 sequence is CSAPGSGGQPQHF. CDR3 DNA sequence: TGCAGTGCCCCAGGGAGTGGAGGTCAGCCCCAGCATTTT.

The chain couples TRBV12-3 or TRBV12-4 to TRBJ1-5; possible D gene TRBD1, 5 bases. Trimming removed 4 bases at V and 5 bases at J, with 15 bases between. The CDR3 is 15 residues long. The CDR3 DNA follows: TGTGCCAGCAGTTGGGGACCCAAGCTGGATCAGCCCCAGCATTTT. Protein product: CASSWGPKLDQPQHF.

J is TRBJ2-5 and V is TRBV20-1; the D gene is possibly TRBD2 (5 bases). CDR1 is DFQATT, CDR2 SNEGSKA, per germline (reference sequence). This CDR3 is 17 amino acids long. V was cut by 2 bases and J by 5 bases, with 24 bases left in between. CDR3 DNA sequence: TGCAGTGCTAGAAGCCCCACCGTGACTATGATCCGGGAGACCCAGTACTTC. This encodes CSARSPTVTMIRETQYF.

The V call is TRBV6-6, the J call TRBJ2-3, with 7 bases matching TRBD1. This CDR3 is 15 amino acids long. Germline CDR1 MNHNY, CDR2 SVGAGI (reference sequence). V shed 5 bases, J shed 0 bases, and the junction held 5 bases outside the gene matches. Here the CDR3 DNA reads TGTGCCAGCAGTAAACAGGGGAAGAGCACAGATACGCAGTATTTT. It specifies CASSKQGKSTDTQYF.

The chain employs TRBV5-6 and TRBJ1-2, with a possible D match to TRBD1 (6 bases). The CDR3 runs 13 residues. Per the germline V gene, CDR1 is SGHDT and CDR2 is YYEEEE. The V end was cut by 4 bases, the J end by 9 bases, with 16 bases between. CDR3 amino acids: CASSLQGWNSYTF. The CDR3 DNA reads TGTGCCAGCAGCCTACAGGGTTGGAATAGCTACACCTTC.

With regard to this clonotype: The germline gene is not matched at one end of the junction; a read error may be the cause. The V call is TRBV7-2, the J call TRBJ2-1; 9 bases fit TRBD2. CDR1 and CDR2 from the germline V gene are SGHTA and FQGNSA. The CDR3 has 16 amino acids. CDR3 coding DNA: TGTGCCGGCAGCTTAGCTAGCGGGGTCCCCTACAATGAGCAGTTCTTC. Its translation is CAGSLASGVPYNEQFF.